The 30 T cell receptor beta chains below were found in one sample sequenced in a study of blood T cell repertoires in COVID-19 (dated by TCRdb to 2020 to 2022). Libraries were made using the immunoSEQ multiplex PCR assay. TCRdb took over this immuneACCESS table, retaining in-frame rearrangements with V and J assigned. Such tables are incomplete; in checked studies, under half of the missing clones stem from an unresolved V gene, and the remainder is unexplained. This sample gives a few hundred thousand clones in total; roughly 87% of them show up just once. The ten largest account for roughly 9% of the sample. Material for sequencing was peripheral blood. The receptors come from a man younger than 35 with active or convalescent COVID-19.

This chain uses TRBV7-9 with TRBJ2-5, with 14 bases aligning to TRBD2. Losses at the gene ends were 5 bases for V and 4 bases for J; bases not matched to a gene: 3. The length of the CDR3 is 15 residues. Germline loops: CDR1 SEHNR, CDR2 FQNEAQ (reference sequence). CDR3 amino acids: CASSEGLAGAETQYF. The CDR3 nucleotides read TGTGCCAGCAGCGAGGGACTAGCGGGGGCAGAGACCCAGTACTTC.

The chain links TRBV11-3 to TRBJ2-3, with D maybe TRBD2 (5 bases). V was cut by 4 bases and J by 6 bases, with 8 bases left in between. Germline-derived CDR1 and CDR2 are SGHNT and YENEEA. The length of the CDR3 is 12 residues. The CDR3 DNA is TGTGCCAGCAGCTCCCCGGGGGATACGCAGTATTTT. This sequence encodes CASSSPGDTQYF.

The rearrangement uses TRBV12-2 and TRBJ2-3; the tabulated D call, TRBD2, remains unverified against the DNA. TRBV12-2 is recorded as a pseudogene. CDR3 length: 16 residues. The CDR3 DNA reads TGTGCAAGTCGCCCCGAATCGGGTTCTAGCACAGATACGCAGTATTTT. This encodes CASRPESGSSTDTQYF.

The chain employs TRBV4-1 and TRBJ1-5; D gene ambiguous. Per germline, CDR1 MGHRA and CDR2 YSYEKL. The CDR3 totals 13 residues. V lost 0 bases and J lost 6, with 6 bases in between. CDR3 nucleotide sequence: TGCGCCAGCAGCCAAGAATGGAGTCAGCCCCAGCATTTT. As protein: CASSQEWSQPQHF.

This clone was detected once. The chain carries TRBV11-2 and TRBJ1-1; D gene uncertain. V lost 1 base to trimming and J lost 3 bases, with 6 bases between them. CDR1 is SGHAT and CDR2 is FQNNGV in the germline V gene. This CDR3 contains 13 residues. The DNA for the CDR3 is TGTGCCAGCAGCTTAGGACTGGACACTGAAGCTTTCTTT. It yields the protein CASSLGLDTEAFF.

The V and J genes are TRBV6-6 and TRBJ1-6; D is possibly TRBD1 (5 bases). This CDR3 contains 15 residues. CDR1 and CDR2 from the germline V gene are MNHNY and SVGAGI (reference sequence). The V end lost 6 bases, the J end lost 8 bases, and 17 bases lay between the germline ends. The CDR3 loop is CASSGGRIPDSPLHF. For the CDR3, the DNA is TGTGCCAGCAGCGGGGGGAGGATACCGGATTCACCCCTCCACTTT.

The chain has TRBV4-2 and TRBJ1-1, with D hard to call. The V gene lost 0 bases and the J gene lost 4 bases, with 9 bases spanning the gap. Germline CDR1 LGHNA, CDR2 YNFKEQ. The length of the CDR3 is 14 residues. CDR3 sequence reads: CASSQDTYSTEAFF. CDR3 nucleotide sequence: TGTGCCAGCAGCCAAGACACTTATAGCACTGAAGCTTTCTTT.

This sequence joins TRBV25-1 and TRBJ1-5, with D possibly TRBD1 on 6 matching bases. V lost 3 bases to trimming and J lost 3 bases, with 12 bases between them. The CDR3 runs to 15 residues. Germline CDR1 reads MGHDK; CDR2 reads SYGVNS. The CDR3 coding sequence is TGTGCCAGCAGTGAGGGCGGGGGCGCCAATCAGCCCCAGCATTTT. This encodes CASSEGGGANQPQHF.

This clone was seen a few times. The chain couples TRBV9 to TRBJ2-1; 9 nucleotides align to TRBD2. V lost 4 bases and J lost 4; bases outside the gene matches: 6. Germline V gives CDR1 SGDLS, CDR2 YYNGEE. The CDR3 runs to 15 residues. CDR3 region: CASSRLAELYNEQFF. CDR3 nucleotides: TGTGCCAGCAGCAGACTAGCGGAGTTGTACAATGAGCAGTTCTTC.

This chain connects TRBV11-2 to TRBJ1-6; tentative D call: TRBD1 (6 bases). Trimming stripped 5 bases from V and 6 bases from J, with 17 bases between. The CDR3 has 16 amino acids. In germline, CDR1 is SGHAT, CDR2 FQNNGV. The CDR3 sequence: CASSAQTGFRNSPLHF. For the CDR3, the DNA is TGTGCCAGCAGCGCACAAACAGGGTTCCGTAATTCACCCCTCCACTTT.

The chain has TRBV6-5 and TRBJ1-4; weak D call: TRBD1 (5 bases). The length of the CDR3 is 15 residues. V lost 6 bases, J lost 5 bases, and 16 bases lay in between. Germline V gene lookup returns CDR1 MNHEY and CDR2 SVGAGI. CDR3 loop: CASRPPRAGNEKLFF. CDR3 nucleotides: TGTGCCAGCAGACCGCCCAGGGCAGGCAATGAAAAACTGTTTTTT.

The rearrangement uses TRBV20-1 and TRBJ1-1; the D gene is possibly TRBD1 (6 bases). Germline-derived CDR1 and CDR2 are DFQATT and SNEGSKA (reference sequence). CDR3 length equals 16 residues. V was clipped by 3 bases and J by 1 base, with 18 bases between them. The CDR3 loop reads CSASPAGQRANTEAFF. CDR3 bases: TGCAGTGCTAGTCCCGCTGGACAGCGAGCGAACACTGAAGCTTTCTTT.

The chain is built from TRBV10-3 and TRBJ1-1, with 7 bases aligning to TRBD1. The V and J ends lost 6 bases and 4 bases, in that order; junction bases with no gene match: 5. The CDR3 covers 13 residues. Per germline, CDR1 ENHRY and CDR2 SYGVKD. The DNA for the CDR3 is TGTGCCATCAGGAAAACAGGGGCCACTGAAGCTTTCTTT. Encoded protein: CAIRKTGATEAFF.

CDR3 DNA: TGTGCCAGCAGCCAGGGGGCTGGAGCACCCCTCCACTTT. It encodes CASSQGAGAPLHF. The V gene is TRBV12-3 or TRBV12-4, the J gene TRBJ1-6, with 8 bases matching TRBD1. CDR3 length: 13 residues. Germline trimming cut 6 bases from V and 11 bases from J; bases unmatched to any gene: 6.

This chain joins TRBV7-9 and TRBJ2-3, with D possibly being TRBD1 (5 bases). The CDR3 is 15 amino acids. V lost 1 base to trimming and J lost 3 bases, with 11 bases between them. The germline V gene encodes CDR1 SEHNR and CDR2 FQNEAQ (reference sequence). DNA of the CDR3: TGTGCCAGCAGCTTAGTTACCTCAGGGACAGATACGCAGTATTTT. As protein: CASSLVTSGTDTQYF.

With respect to this clone: In the same sample, other DNA sequences code for this CDR3. The J gene is TRBJ2-3, the V gene TRBV27; TRBD1 is a possible D gene (6 bases). The CDR3 consists of 14 residues. Germline CDR1 reads MNHEY; CDR2 reads SMNVEV (reference sequence). Between the trimmed V and J ends, which lost 5 bases and 6 bases, there was a span of 15 bases. The CDR3 bases are TGTGCCAGCAGTCCCCGCAGGGGTACGGATACGCAGTATTTT. The encoded protein is CASSPRRGTDTQYF.

V usage is TRBV4-1 and J usage is TRBJ1-6; 7 nucleotides line up with TRBD1. CDR1 MGHRA and CDR2 YSYEKL come from the germline V gene. Unmatched junction bases numbered 0, after V lost 0 bases and J lost 7 bases. This CDR3 is 14 amino acids long. CDR3 sequence reads: CASSQEQGNSPLHF. The DNA for the CDR3 is TGCGCCAGCAGCCAAGAACAGGGGAATTCACCCCTCCACTTT.

This sequence joins TRBV5-5 and TRBJ1-3; 7 bases map to TRBD1. V was pared by 4 bases and J by 0 bases, with 7 bases of the junction left unmatched. This CDR3 is 16 amino acids long. CDR1 is SGHKS and CDR2 is YYEKEE in the germline V gene (reference sequence). The CDR3 coding sequence is TGTGCCAGCAGCCGAGACAGGGCCCTCTCTGGAAACACCATATATTTT. It translates to CASSRDRALSGNTIYF.

This chain joins TRBV3-1 (or the pseudogene TRBV3-2) and TRBJ1-2, with D unresolved. Trimming removed 7 bases from V and 4 bases from J, with 16 bases in between. Germline V gene lookup returns CDR1 LGHDT and CDR2 YNNKEL (reference sequence). The CDR3 totals 14 residues. The CDR3 loop is CASTLGGGSYGYTF. Here the CDR3 DNA reads TGTGCCAGCACCCTTGGTGGCGGTTCCTATGGCTACACCTTC.

The CDR3 loop is CASSELLETQYF. In DNA, the CDR3 is TGTGCCAGCAGTGAGTTATTGGAGACCCAGTACTTC. The chain has TRBV2 and TRBJ2-5, with D hard to call. This CDR3 is 12 amino acids long. Trimming removed 3 bases from V and 5 bases from J, with 7 bases in between. CDR1 is SNHLY and CDR2 is FYNNEI in the germline V gene.

The rearrangement links TRBV13 to TRBJ2-2; 10 bases fit TRBD1. This CDR3 comprises 16 residues. CDR1 and CDR2 (germline): PRHDT, FYEKMQ (reference sequence). V lost 4 bases and J lost 3; bases outside the gene matches: 5. The CDR3 reads CASSSGDRGYTGELFF. The DNA for the CDR3 is TGTGCCAGCAGCTCGGGGGACAGGGGTTACACCGGGGAGCTGTTTTTT.

CDR3 protein: CATSTGQGRQPQHF. DNA for the CDR3: TGTGCCACCAGCACCGGGCAGGGTCGACAGCCCCAGCATTTT. This chain uses TRBV15 with TRBJ1-5; possibly TRBD1 for D (5 bases). V lost 4 bases, J lost 7 bases, and 14 bases lay in between. The germline gives CDR1 LNHNV, CDR2 YYDKDF (reference sequence). The length of the CDR3 is 14 residues.

V usage is TRBV7-9 and J usage is TRBJ1-2; unclear D gene. The CDR3 totals 16 residues. Trimming cost V 4 bases and J 4 bases, with 19 bases left between them. Looked up from germline, CDR1 is SEHNR and CDR2 is FQNEAQ (reference sequence). In DNA, the CDR3 is TGTGCCAGCAGCTCCGATGCTAGGCCATCAGTCTATGGCTACACCTTC. Residues: CASSSDARPSVYGYTF. Filled out from reference TRBV7-9 and TRBJ1-2, the complete variable domain reads DTGVSQNPRHKITKRGQNVTFRCDPISEHNRLYWYRQTLGQGPEFLTYFQNEAQLEKSRLLSDRFSAERPKGSFSTLEIQRTEQGDSAMYLCASSSDARPSVYGYTFGSGTRLTVV.

This clone was picked up a small number of times. The chain employs TRBV20-1 and TRBJ1-2; 10 bases map to TRBD1. The germline CDR1 and CDR2 sequences are DFQATT and SNEGSKA (reference sequence). The junction had 11 bases not matched to a gene; V was cut back by 6 bases and J by 4 bases. CDR3 length: 15 amino acids. CDR3 DNA sequence: TGCAGTGCCAGTTCGGACAGGGGGGTAGGCTATGGCTACACCTTC. Its translation is CSASSDRGVGYGYTF.

This chain connects TRBV4-1 to TRBJ2-2; 7 bases agree with TRBD2. CDR3 length: 16 residues. The V and J ends lost 4 bases and 0 bases, in that order; junction bases with no gene match: 5. Germline CDR1 is MGHRA and CDR2 is YSYEKL. This chain's CDR3 is CASSPQRGTNTGELFF. The CDR3 DNA is TGCGCCAGCAGCCCGCAGCGGGGAACGAACACCGGGGAGCTGTTTTTT.

The rearrangement joins TRBV9 to TRBJ2-1; TRBD1 matches 7 bases. The V and J ends lost 0 bases and 6 bases, in that order; junction bases with no gene match: 12. This CDR3 is 17 amino acids long. Germline values: CDR1 SGDLS, CDR2 YYNGEE. CDR3 in DNA: TGTGCCAGCAGCGTAGATAGGGGGCAGGCTAGGGGCAATGAGCAGTTCTTC. Its protein is CASSVDRGQARGNEQFF.

The V gene is TRBV10-3, the J gene TRBJ2-5, with D perhaps TRBD1 (6 bases). Trimming stripped 8 bases from V and 0 bases from J, with 16 bases between. This CDR3 spans 15 amino acids. Germline loops: CDR1 ENHRY, CDR2 SYGVKD. The CDR3 here is CAIGYRVGNQETQYF. In nucleotides, the CDR3 is TGTGCCATCGGGTACAGGGTCGGGAACCAAGAGACCCAGTACTTC.

The chain carries TRBV6-6 and TRBJ2-1, with TRBD1 matching over 9 bases. Losses at the gene ends were 5 bases for V and 4 bases for J; bases not matched to a gene: 18. The CDR3 runs 19 residues. Germline CDR1 MNHNY, CDR2 SVGAGI (reference sequence). This CDR3 reads CASSPYSRTGTGSYNEQFF. CDR3 nucleotides: TGTGCCAGCAGTCCTTACTCACGGACCGGGACAGGGTCATACAATGAGCAGTTCTTC.

CDR3 bases: TGTGCCAGCAGCTTAGAAACTGTCTCTGGAAACACCATATATTTT. Amino acids: CASSLETVSGNTIYF. The chain is built from TRBV11-2 and TRBJ1-3; D gene ambiguous. The germline V gene has CDR1 SGHAT and CDR2 FQNNGV. This CDR3 has 15 amino acids. V shed 0 bases and J shed 0 bases, with 6 bases lying between them.

The rearrangement links TRBV9 to TRBJ1-2; D uncertain. The V gene lost 4 bases and the J gene lost 0 bases, with 13 bases spanning the gap. CDR1 is SGDLS, CDR2 YYNGEE, per germline. This CDR3 comprises 15 residues. The CDR3 here is CASSRVADTNYGYTF. The CDR3 DNA sequence: TGTGCCAGCAGCCGAGTGGCAGACACTAACTATGGCTACACCTTC.